The present entry profiles one T cell receptor (beta chain) with its context. This specimen comes from a study of blood T cell repertoires in COVID-19. Germline V gives CDR1 SGHVS, CDR2 FQNEAQ. The CDR3 extends over 11 amino acids. V lost 5 bases and J lost 15, with 14 bases in between. Produced via immunoSEQ multiplex PCR; TCRdb's table is partial and in-frame only. The sample contains around 260,000 clones, around nine tenths of which appear only once. Those who participated ranged in age from roughly 18 to 89 years and resided in about two dozen US areas. The material sequenced was PBMCs or T cells enriched from blood (not recorded which). The receptor's source is a woman aged 25 to 39 who had recovered from COVID-19. The chain employs TRBV7-8 and TRBJ2-1; perhaps TRBD2 as D (6 bases). The CDR3 here is CASSRDSVVFF. The CDR3, as DNA: TGTGCCAGCAGCCGGGACTCCGTGGTGTTCTTC.